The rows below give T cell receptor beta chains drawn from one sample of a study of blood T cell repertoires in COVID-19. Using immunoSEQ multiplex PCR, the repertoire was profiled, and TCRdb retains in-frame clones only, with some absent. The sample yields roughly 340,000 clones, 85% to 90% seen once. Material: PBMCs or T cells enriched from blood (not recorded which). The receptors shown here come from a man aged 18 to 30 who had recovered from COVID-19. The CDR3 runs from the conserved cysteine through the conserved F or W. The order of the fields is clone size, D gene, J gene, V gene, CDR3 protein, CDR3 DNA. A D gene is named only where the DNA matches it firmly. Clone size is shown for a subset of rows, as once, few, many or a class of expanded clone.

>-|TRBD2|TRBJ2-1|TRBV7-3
CASSFTGTSGRNEQFF
TGTGCCAGCAGCTTTACCGGGACTAGCGGGAGGAATGAGCAGTTCTTC
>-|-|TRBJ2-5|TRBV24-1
CATQARGWQETQYF
TGTGCCACCCAGGCTCGGGGTTGGCAAGAGACCCAGTACTTC
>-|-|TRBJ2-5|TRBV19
CASSAGAAGETQYF
TGTGCCAGTAGTGCAGGTGCAGCCGGAGAGACCCAGTACTTC
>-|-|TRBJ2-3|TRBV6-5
CASTNTRAEEYF
TGTGCCAGCACTAATACTAGGGCCGAAGAGTATTTT
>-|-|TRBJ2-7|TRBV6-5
CASRLGQTYEQYF
TGTGCCAGCAGGCTTGGACAGACCTACGAGCAGTACTTC
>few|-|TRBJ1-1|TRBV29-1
CSVGQTEAFF
TGCAGCGTCGGACAGACTGAAGCTTTCTTT
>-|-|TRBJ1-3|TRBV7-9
CASSLATGLTGNTIYF
TGTGCCAGCAGCTTAGCGACAGGTCTAACTGGAAACACCATATATTTT
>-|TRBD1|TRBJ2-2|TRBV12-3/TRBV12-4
CASSSRDRGIFF
TGTGCCAGCAGTTCCCGGGACAGGGGGATATTTTTT
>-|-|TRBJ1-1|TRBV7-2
CASSRGPGSAYAFF
TGTGCCAGCAGCCGGGGTCCCGGGAGCGCATATGCTTTCTTT
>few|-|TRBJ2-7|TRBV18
CASSPRTGYEQYF
TGTGCCAGCTCACCACGAACCGGCTACGAGCAGTACTTC
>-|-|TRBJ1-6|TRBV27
CASSLQGGDNSPLHF
TGTGCCAGCAGTTTACAGGGCGGGGATAATTCACCCCTCCACTTT
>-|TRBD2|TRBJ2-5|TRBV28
CASSSGLAGVQETQYF
TGTGCCAGCAGCTCAGGACTAGCGGGAGTCCAAGAGACCCAGTACTTC
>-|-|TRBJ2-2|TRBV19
CASTPQGWTGELFF
TGTGCTTCCACCCCCCAGGGTTGGACCGGGGAGCTGTTTTTT
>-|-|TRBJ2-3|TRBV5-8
CASTSWSADTQYF
TGTGCCAGCACCTCTTGGAGCGCAGATACGCAGTATTTT
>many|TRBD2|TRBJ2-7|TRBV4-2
CASSQGLASSYEQYF
TGTGCCAGCAGCCAAGGACTAGCGAGCTCCTACGAGCAGTACTTC
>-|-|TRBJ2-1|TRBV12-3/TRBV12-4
CASSLQGNLEQFF
TGTGCCAGCAGTTTACAGGGGAACCTTGAGCAGTTCTTC
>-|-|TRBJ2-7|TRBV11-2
CASSLSGRISYEQYF
TGTGCCAGCAGCTTAAGTGGCCGTATCTCCTACGAGCAGTACTTC